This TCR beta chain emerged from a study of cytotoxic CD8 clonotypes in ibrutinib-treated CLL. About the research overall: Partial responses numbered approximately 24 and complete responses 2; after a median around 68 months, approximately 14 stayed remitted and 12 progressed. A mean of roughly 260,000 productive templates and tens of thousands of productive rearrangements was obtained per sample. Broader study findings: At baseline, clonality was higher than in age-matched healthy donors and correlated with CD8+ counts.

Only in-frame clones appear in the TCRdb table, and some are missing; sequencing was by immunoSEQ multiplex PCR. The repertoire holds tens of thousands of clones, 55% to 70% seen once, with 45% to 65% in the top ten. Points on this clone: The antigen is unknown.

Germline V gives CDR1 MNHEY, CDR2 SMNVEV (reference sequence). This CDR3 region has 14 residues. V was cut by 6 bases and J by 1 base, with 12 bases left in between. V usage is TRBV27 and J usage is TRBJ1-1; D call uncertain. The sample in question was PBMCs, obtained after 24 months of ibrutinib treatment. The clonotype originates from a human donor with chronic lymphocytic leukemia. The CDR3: CASSPGRRNTEAFF. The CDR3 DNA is TGTGCCAGCAGCCCCGGACGGAGGAACACTGAAGCTTTCTTT.